Shown below are 7 T cell receptor beta chains from a single sample sequenced in a study of post-analysis software for immune sequencing data. Unique molecular identifiers featured in each of the TCR beta cDNA libraries. TCRdb called the PCR reads again in MiXCR, with one record for every CDR3 protein. Of fewer than 550,000 distinct CDR3 sequences listed, less than 40% are singletons. These receptors' antigens are unknown. Study outcomes and limitations: When patients were compared with controls, about 5 TRBV segments were more frequent, TRBV5-6, TRBV5-1 and TRBV20-1 among them.

Sequencing was performed on blood. Every receptor here comes from a girl under 18 with multiple sclerosis.

J is TRBJ2-4 and V is TRBV20-1; 8 bases match TRBD2. The J call may be faulty, since TRBJ2-5 better matches the DNA end. Germline-derived CDR1 and CDR2 are DFQATT and SNEGSKA (reference sequence). CDR3 length: 13 amino acids. CDR3 sequence: CSASTLAGETQYF. The CDR3 DNA follows: TGCAGTGCTAGTACCCTAGCGGGAGAGACCCAGTACTTC.

The V gene is TRBV20-1, the J gene TRBJ2-7, with D unclear. Trimming pared 0 bases from V and 6 bases from J, leaving 15 bases between. The CDR3 is made up of 14 amino acids. Germline CDR1 reads DFQATT; CDR2 reads SNEGSKA (reference sequence). DNA for the CDR3: TGCAGTGCTAGAGATGCGACGGGCCGCCTCGAGCAGTACTTC. Translating gives CSARDATGRLEQYF.

This clonotype was found a few times. This sequence joins TRBV7-6 and TRBJ1-1, with D perhaps TRBD1 (6 bases). The CDR3 covers 17 residues. V gave up 5 bases and J gave up 3 bases, with 22 bases separating them. Germline V CDR1 and CDR2: SGHVS, FNYEAQ. CDR3 in amino acids: CASSPPGLGAQDTEAFF. The CDR3 DNA is TGTGCCAGCAGCCCCCCCGGATTGGGGGCGCAGGACACTGAAGCTTTCTTT. The full variable domain, rest sourced from reference TRBV7-6 and TRBJ1-1, is GAGVSQSPRYKVTKRGQDVALRCDPISGHVSLYWYRQALGQGPEFLTYFNYEAQQDKSGLPNDRFSAERPEGSISTLTIQRTEQRDSAMYRCASSPPGLGAQDTEAFFGQGTRLTVV.

The V gene is TRBV20-1, the J gene TRBJ1-1; TRBD1 agrees at 7 bases. Per the germline V gene, CDR1 is DFQATT and CDR2 is SNEGSKA (reference sequence). Trimming at V came to 2 bases and at J to 8 bases, leaving 11 bases not matched to a gene. This CDR3 has 14 amino acids. The CDR3 sequence: CSARPGAARGEAFF. The CDR3 DNA is TGCAGTGCTAGACCGGGGGCAGCCAGGGGGGAAGCTTTCTTT.

The table lists this clonotype with a few counts. The J gene is TRBJ2-7, the V gene TRBV6-6, with TRBD2 as a possible D gene (6 bases). CDR3 size: 15 residues. V was shortened by 5 bases and J by 0 bases, with 14 bases between the two germline ends. In germline, CDR1 is MNHNY, CDR2 SVGAGI (reference sequence). CDR3 loop: CASSAPGLDSYEQYF. The CDR3 nucleotides read TGTGCCAGCAGTGCCCCGGGACTCGACTCCTACGAGCAGTACTTC.

In the case of this clonotype: Sequence at one end of the junction differs from germline and may be a read error. The chain recombines TRBV6-6 with TRBJ2-7, with 7 bases identical to TRBD1. The J call may not be correct, given that the DNA end is closer to TRBJ2-5. CDR3 length: 15 amino acids. Germline V gene data show CDR1 as MNHNY and CDR2 as SVGAGI (reference sequence). CDR3 sequence: CVSSYSGGMHETQYF. CDR3 sequence (DNA): TGTGTCAGCAGTTACTCAGGGGGTATGCACGAGACCCAGTACTTC.

This chain uses TRBV5-1 with TRBJ2-1, with 10 bases fitting TRBD2. Germline V gene lookup returns CDR1 SGHRS and CDR2 YFSETQ. The V and J ends lost 4 bases and 8 bases, in that order; junction bases with no gene match: 9. The CDR3 covers 15 residues. CDR3 region: CASSPPGLALDEQFF. The CDR3 nucleotides read TGCGCCAGCAGCCCCCCGGGACTAGCGCTGGATGAGCAGTTCTTC.